This T cell receptor beta chain is from a study of T cell responses to AZD1222 COVID-19 vaccine. Germline CDR1 reads SGDLS; CDR2 reads YYNGEE. The CDR3 is 15 residues long. V lost 0 bases, J lost 7 bases, and 13 bases lay in between. Study-level results: In the spike-specific TCR repertoire, nearly half reportedly target unmutated variant regions. Vaccine-related CD4 TCRs covered spike, predominating at 160-218 and 743-854. Clonal diversity may have been underestimated, and the donors were mostly white British, with more females than males. Seropositive at baseline were only a handful of AZD1222 recipients.

Method: immunoSEQ multiplex PCR; TCRdb's copy keeps in-frame clones and lacks some. Of approximately 120,000 clones listed, roughly nine tenths are singletons. In the case of this clone: Its target is not known.

The V and J genes are TRBV9 and TRBJ1-4; a weak D match, TRBD1 (5 bases). The source was peripheral blood, collected on day 0 of AZD1222 vaccination. This receptor was identified in an adult in good health. The CDR3 region has the DNA TGTGCCAGCAGCGTAGCCGGGGGATCGGGTGAAAAACTGTTTTTT. It yields the protein CASSVAGGSGEKLFF.